Following are 30 T cell receptor beta chains from one sample sequenced in a study of memory CD4+ T cells and cytomegalovirus serostatus. Sequenced by immunoSEQ multiplex PCR; TCRdb stores in-frame clones only, minus some. The sample records 70,000 or so clones, approximately 78% being singletons. The sort gate was single viable CD3+CD4+CD8-CD45RO+ cells for memory CD4+ T cells. Sequencing was performed on memory CD4+ T cells from blood. Source of these receptors: an adult in good health and CMV-seropositive.

This chain connects TRBV2 to TRBJ2-7; D gene ambiguous. The V gene lost 5 bases and the J gene lost 3 bases, with 8 bases spanning the gap. The CDR3 covers 12 residues. CDR1 is SNHLY, CDR2 FYNNEI, per germline. The CDR3 nucleotides read TGTGCCAGCAGTCGTGGTGGCTACGAGCAGTACTTC. Residues: CASSRGGYEQYF.

The chain employs TRBV28 and TRBJ2-3; 8 bases match TRBD2. Germline CDR1 MDHEN, CDR2 SYDVKM. The CDR3 covers 16 residues. The ends lost 6 bases at V and 3 bases at J; junction bases unmatched: 11. CDR3 coding DNA: TGTGCCAGCAGCCAATTCAGCGGGAGTATTACAGATACGCAGTATTTT. Translation: CASSQFSGSITDTQYF.

In regard to this clone: Its ends do not fully match the called genes, so a read error is possible. The V call is TRBV19, the J call TRBJ1-6; D might be TRBD1 (5 bases). Germline CDR1 LNHDA, CDR2 SQIVND (reference sequence). This CDR3 spans 14 amino acids. The CDR3 region is CASSIGGGNSPLHF. The CDR3 nucleotides are TGTGCCAGTAGTATTGGGGGAGGTAATTCGCCCCTCCACTTT.

The chain links TRBV11-2 to TRBJ1-3, with TRBD1 matching over 7 bases. This CDR3 is built from 15 residues. With 6 bases clipped from V and 0 bases from J, the junction kept 5 bases outside the gene matches. The germline V gene encodes CDR1 SGHAT and CDR2 FQNNGV. CDR3 loop: CASRSTGTSGNTIYF. CDR3 coding DNA: TGTGCCAGCAGATCGACAGGGACCTCTGGAAACACCATATATTTT.

The rearrangement uses TRBV2 and TRBJ2-2; D unresolved. CDR3 length: 13 amino acids. V was cut by 6 bases and J by 8 bases, with 13 bases left in between. Germline CDR1 and CDR2: SNHLY and FYNNEI. Here the CDR3 reads CASRSGPLGELFF. The CDR3 bases are TGTGCCAGCAGGTCCGGACCTCTTGGGGAGCTGTTTTTT. Together with reference TRBV2 and TRBJ2-2, the CDR3 gives the full variable domain: EPEVTQTPSHQVTQMGQEVILRCVPISNHLYFYWYRQILGQKVEFLVSFYNNEISEKSEIFDDQFSVERPDGSNFTLKIRSTKLEDSAMYFCASRSGPLGELFFGEGSRLTVL.

J is TRBJ2-1 and V is TRBV5-1; a weak D match, TRBD2 (5 bases). With 0 bases removed from V and 9 bases from J, the gap between germline ends came to 10 bases. Germline V CDR1 and CDR2: SGHRS, YFSETQ. The length of the CDR3 is 13 residues. The CDR3 here is CASSLDWRSEQFF. In DNA form, the CDR3 reads TGCGCCAGCAGCTTGGATTGGAGGAGTGAGCAGTTCTTC. The full variable domain, with the rest looked up from reference TRBV5-1 and TRBJ2-1, is KAGVTQTPRYLIKTRGQQVTLSCSPISGHRSVSWYQQTPGQGLQFLFEYFSETQRNKGNFPGRFSGRQFSNSRSEMNVSTLELGDSALYLCASSLDWRSEQFFGPGTRLTVL.

The chain has TRBV4-1 and TRBJ2-3; D is possibly TRBD1 (5 bases). This CDR3 has 14 residues. Trimming left V 4 bases short and J 5 bases short, with 13 bases between. Germline CDR1 MGHRA, CDR2 YSYEKL. For the CDR3, the DNA is TGCGCCAGCAGCCCCTTGGGGCTAAAAGATACGCAGTATTTT. This encodes CASSPLGLKDTQYF.

The chain combines TRBV7-4 with TRBJ1-4; the D is unclear. The germline V gene encodes CDR1 SGHVT and CDR2 SQSDAQ. This CDR3 is 16 amino acids long. V was pared by 6 bases and J by 0 bases, with 14 bases between. DNA of the CDR3: TGTGCCAGCAGTACTGGCGAGCTACCAACTAATGAAAAACTGTTTTTT. It yields the protein CASSTGELPTNEKLFF.

The chain carries TRBV2 and TRBJ2-3, with a weak D call TRBD2 (6 bases). Germline lookup yields CDR1 SNHLY and CDR2 FYNNEI. Trimming pared 8 bases from V and 6 bases from J, leaving 18 bases between. CDR3 length: 14 residues. CDR3 residues: CASRWILEGDTQYF. CDR3 DNA sequence: TGTGCCAGCCGGTGGATCCTGGAGGGGGATACGCAGTATTTT.

This clone has just one count. The rearrangement joins TRBV5-1 to TRBJ1-2; tentatively, D is TRBD1 (5 bases). The V gene lost 3 bases and the J gene lost 3 bases, with 6 bases spanning the gap. The germline V gene encodes CDR1 SGHRS and CDR2 YFSETQ. CDR3 length: 12 amino acids. CDR3 sequence reads: CASSWGDYGYTF. The CDR3 DNA sequence: TGCGCCAGCAGCTGGGGGGACTATGGCTACACCTTC.

The chain employs TRBV25-1 and TRBJ1-1; 8 positions agree with TRBD1. CDR1 and CDR2 from the germline V gene are MGHDK and SYGVNS. The CDR3 is made up of 13 amino acids. V lost 6 bases, J lost 8 bases, and 8 bases stayed unmatched. The CDR3 DNA follows: TGTGCCAGCAGCGACAGGGGCGATGGGGAAGCTTTCTTT. This sequence encodes CASSDRGDGEAFF.

This chain connects TRBV6-5 to TRBJ1-1; D may be TRBD1 (6 bases). Germline assignment: CDR1 MNHEY and CDR2 SVGAGI. CDR3 size: 13 residues. Trimming took off 5 bases at V and 5 bases at J, with 12 bases between the two ends. CDR3 sequence reads: CASSAGTTTEAFF. CDR3 bases: TGTGCCAGCAGTGCCGGGACAACTACTGAAGCTTTCTTT.

This clone was found a few times. The same CDR3 arises from other DNA sequences in this sample as well. The chain is built from TRBV18 and TRBJ2-3; D unclear. The CDR3 loop spans 14 amino acids. The germline V gene has CDR1 KGHSH and CDR2 LQKENI. Trimming shortened V by 2 bases and J by 0 bases, and 6 bases separated the two germline ends. The CDR3 DNA reads as TGTGCCAGCTCACCAAGGGCTAGCACAGATACGCAGTATTTT. As protein: CASSPRASTDTQYF.

The chain links TRBV23-1 to TRBJ2-7, with 9 nucleotides matching TRBD1. TRBV23-1 is recorded as an ORF, its role being uncertain. The CDR3 covers 15 residues. The V gene end was trimmed by 2 bases and the J gene end by 4 bases; junction bases not matched to a gene: 6. CDR3 bases: TGCGCCAGCAGTCAACGCGGACAGGGGCTGTACGAGCAGTACTTC. This gives the protein CASSQRGQGLYEQYF.

V gene TRBV19 combines with J gene TRBJ1-2; a weak D match, TRBD1 (5 bases). The V and J ends lost 3 bases and 2 bases respectively, with 13 bases between them. Germline loops: CDR1 LNHDA, CDR2 SQIVND (reference sequence). The CDR3 contains 15 residues. CDR3 sequence (DNA): TGTGCCAGTAGTATTGAGGCCAGGGCCAACTATGGCTACACCTTC. This translates into CASSIEARANYGYTF.

V gene TRBV5-1 combines with J gene TRBJ2-2; TRBD1 is a possible D gene (5 bases). The CDR3 contains 14 residues. Germline-derived CDR1 and CDR2 are SGHRS and YFSETQ. Trimming removed 4 bases at V and 6 bases at J, with 13 bases between. This CDR3 is CASSPDSFAGELFF. The CDR3 DNA follows: TGCGCCAGCAGCCCCGACAGTTTTGCCGGGGAGCTGTTTTTT.

This clone was recorded once. The chain combines TRBV7-9 with TRBJ1-3; 7 nucleotides align to TRBD1. The V and J ends lost 5 bases and 0 bases, in that order; junction bases with no gene match: 7. Per the germline V gene, CDR1 is SEHNR and CDR2 is FQNEAQ (reference sequence). CDR3 size: 16 residues. The CDR3 bases are TGTGCCAGCAGCCATACAGGGGAAAGCTCTGGAAACACCATATATTTT. Translating gives CASSHTGESSGNTIYF. The complete variable domain, with remaining parts taken from reference TRBV7-9 and TRBJ1-3, reads DTGVSQNPRHKITKRGQNVTFRCDPISEHNRLYWYRQTLGQGPEFLTYFQNEAQLEKSRLLSDRFSAERPKGSFSTLEIQRTEQGDSAMYLCASSHTGESSGNTIYFGEGSWLTVV.

This chain joins TRBV9 and TRBJ2-5; D perhaps matches TRBD1 (5 bases). Trimming took 3 bases from V and 4 from J, leaving 16 bases between them. The CDR3 is 15 amino acids. Germline CDR1 is SGDLS and CDR2 is YYNGEE. In DNA form, the CDR3 reads TGTGCCAGCAGCGCAGGTCCCCAGGGCGGAGAGACCCAGTACTTC. The encoded protein is CASSAGPQGGETQYF.

The rearrangement joins TRBV30 to TRBJ1-2; the D gene is possibly TRBD1 (6 bases). V was pared by 4 bases and J by 9 bases, with 15 bases between. The CDR3 runs to 12 residues. CDR1 and CDR2 from the germline V gene are GTSNPN and SVGIG (reference sequence). The CDR3, as DNA: TGTGCCTGGACTGGGGGGCTCCCCAGCTACACCTTC. Translated, it gives CAWTGGLPSYTF. The whole variable domain, filled in from reference TRBV30 and TRBJ1-2, reads SQTIHQWPATLVQPVGSPLSLECTVEGTSNPNLYWYRQAAGRGLQLLFYSVGIGQISSEVPQNLSASRPQDRQFILSSKKLLLSDSGFYLCAWTGGLPSYTFGSGTRLTVV.

The chain couples TRBV20-1 to TRBJ2-5, with D unresolved. The V end was cut by 4 bases, the J end by 5 bases, with 5 bases between. Germline CDR1 DFQATT, CDR2 SNEGSKA (reference sequence). CDR3 size: 10 residues. The CDR3 spells CSAKPETQYF. As DNA, the CDR3 is TGCAGTGCTAAACCGGAGACCCAGTACTTC.

For this clone: Other DNA sequences in the sample encode the same CDR3. The rearrangement uses TRBV29-1 and TRBJ1-2; 7 nucleotides match TRBD1. Trimming removed 3 bases from V and 4 bases from J; junction bases left unmatched: 5. This CDR3 has 13 residues. CDR1 and CDR2 (germline): SQVTM, ANQGSEA. The CDR3 nucleotides read TGCAGCGTTGACCAGGGACAGAGCTATGGCTACACCTTC. It codes for CSVDQGQSYGYTF.

V usage is TRBV18 and J usage is TRBJ2-1, with D perhaps matching TRBD2 (5 bases). V lost 2 bases to trimming and J lost 7 bases, with 9 bases between them. CDR1 is KGHSH and CDR2 is LQKENI in the germline V gene. The CDR3 consists of 13 residues. The CDR3 is CASSPGERNEQFF. Here the CDR3 DNA reads TGTGCCAGCTCACCAGGGGAGAGAAATGAGCAGTTCTTC.

Only one count was recorded for this clone. J is TRBJ2-3 and V is TRBV7-2; 9 positions agree with TRBD2. The CDR3 runs 18 residues. The V gene end was trimmed by 2 bases and the J gene end by 7 bases; junction bases not matched to a gene: 16. The germline V gene encodes CDR1 SGHTA and CDR2 FQGNSA. For the CDR3, the DNA is TGTGCCAGCAGCTTACAGGCTCCGCGGGAGGGCCTTGTGTATACGCAGTATTTT. Amino acid sequence: CASSLQAPREGLVYTQYF.

The chain employs TRBV2 and TRBJ1-2, with D maybe TRBD1 (5 bases). This CDR3 is built from 13 residues. The germline CDR1 and CDR2 sequences are SNHLY and FYNNEI. V was trimmed by 2 bases and J by 4 bases, leaving 8 bases between them. The DNA of the CDR3 is TGTGCCAGCAGTGAAAGACAGAGCTATGGCTACACCTTC. Encoded protein: CASSERQSYGYTF.

The V call is TRBV13, the J call TRBJ1-4; D is unresolved. The CDR3 extends over 14 amino acids. V lost 1 base and J lost 5, with 8 bases in between. CDR1 is PRHDT and CDR2 is FYEKMQ in the germline V gene (reference sequence). This CDR3 is CASSLVSGNEKLFF. Written as DNA, the CDR3 is TGTGCCAGCAGCTTAGTTTCCGGGAATGAAAAACTGTTTTTT.

This chain joins TRBV20-1 and TRBJ1-6; TRBD1 matches 7 bases. Germline values: CDR1 DFQATT, CDR2 SNEGSKA (reference sequence). The CDR3 has 11 residues. The J segment lost 10 bases and the V segment lost 4 bases, leaving 1 base of the junction unmatched. CDR3 sequence: CSAMGQSPLHF. The CDR3 nucleotides read TGCAGTGCTATGGGACAGTCACCCCTCCACTTT.

The chain is built from TRBV18 and TRBJ1-1, with D tentatively TRBD1 (5 bases). V was shortened by 2 bases and J by 5 bases, with 9 bases between the two germline ends. This CDR3 is built from 13 residues. In germline, CDR1 is KGHSH, CDR2 LQKENI. CDR3 in amino acids: CASSPDSRTEAFF. CDR3 in DNA: TGTGCCAGCTCACCAGACAGCAGGACTGAAGCTTTCTTT. Complete variable domain (other parts from reference TRBV18 and TRBJ1-1): NAGVMQNPRHLVRRRGQEARLRCSPMKGHSHVYWYRQLPEEGLKFMVYLQKENIIDESGMPKERFSAEFPKEGPSILRIQQVVRGDSAAYFCASSPDSRTEAFFGQGTRLTVV.

This clone was seen more than once but under ten times. The V gene is TRBV11-3, the J gene TRBJ1-1; no firm D call. In germline, CDR1 is SGHNT, CDR2 YENEEA. The CDR3 sequence is 15 residues long. V was trimmed by 1 base and J by 3 bases, leaving 12 bases between them. For the CDR3, the DNA is TGTGCCAGCAGCTTAGGAGCGTTTGAGGACACTGAAGCTTTCTTT. Its protein product is CASSLGAFEDTEAFF.

The chain combines TRBV19 with TRBJ2-3, with D unresolved. CDR1 LNHDA and CDR2 SQIVND come from the germline V gene (reference sequence). This CDR3 region has 14 residues. The V gene lost 3 bases and the J gene lost 2 bases, with 9 bases spanning the gap. The CDR3 DNA follows: TGTGCCAGTAGTATCTTTGCGGCCACAGATACGCAGTATTTT. Translated: CASSIFAATDTQYF.

The rearrangement links TRBV11-2 to TRBJ2-2, with a weak D call TRBD1 (5 bases). Per germline, CDR1 SGHAT and CDR2 FQNNGV. The length of the CDR3 is 14 residues. The ends were cut back, 5 bases at V and 5 bases at J, with 12 bases in the middle. The CDR3 DNA follows: TGTGCCAGCAGCCACACCGCAGGGACCGGGGAGCTGTTTTTT. The encoded protein is CASSHTAGTGELFF.